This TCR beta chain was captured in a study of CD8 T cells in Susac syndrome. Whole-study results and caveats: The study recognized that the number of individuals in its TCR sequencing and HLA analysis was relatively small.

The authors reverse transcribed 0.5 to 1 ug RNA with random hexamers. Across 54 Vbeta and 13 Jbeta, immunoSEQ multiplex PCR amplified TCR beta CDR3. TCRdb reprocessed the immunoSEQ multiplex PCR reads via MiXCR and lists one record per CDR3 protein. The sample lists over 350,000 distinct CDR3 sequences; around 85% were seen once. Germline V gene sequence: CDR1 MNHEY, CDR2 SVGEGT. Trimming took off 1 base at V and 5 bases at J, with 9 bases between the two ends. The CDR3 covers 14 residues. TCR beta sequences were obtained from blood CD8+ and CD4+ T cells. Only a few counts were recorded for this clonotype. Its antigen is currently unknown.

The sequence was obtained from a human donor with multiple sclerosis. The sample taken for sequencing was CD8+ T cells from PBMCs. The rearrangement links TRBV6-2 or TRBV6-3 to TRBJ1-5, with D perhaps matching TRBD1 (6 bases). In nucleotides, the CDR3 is TGTGCCAGCAGTTACTGGCCAGGGGATCAGCCCCAGCATTTT. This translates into CASSYWPGDQPQHF.